This T cell receptor (beta chain) stems from a study of blood T cell repertoires in COVID-19. About the study: Whether acute or convalescent, the COVID-19 samples came from the United States, Italy and Spain. T cells, B-cell-depleted T cells, or PBMCs supplied cDNA or gDNA.

Method: immunoSEQ multiplex PCR; TCRdb's copy keeps in-frame clones and lacks some. The sample contains 300,000 to 400,000 clones, approximately 90% of which appear only once. The germline gives CDR1 SGHRS, CDR2 YFSETQ. V was clipped by 4 bases and J by 12 bases, with 17 bases between them. The CDR3 contains 12 residues. The TCR originated in a woman aged 25-40 years with acute COVID-19. The chain employs TRBV5-1 and TRBJ2-7; TRBD1 is a possible D gene (6 bases). Sequencing used PBMCs or T cells enriched from blood (not recorded which). In DNA, the CDR3 is TGCGCCAGCAGCCTACAGGGTTCATCGCTGTACTTC. Translating gives CASSLQGSSLYF.